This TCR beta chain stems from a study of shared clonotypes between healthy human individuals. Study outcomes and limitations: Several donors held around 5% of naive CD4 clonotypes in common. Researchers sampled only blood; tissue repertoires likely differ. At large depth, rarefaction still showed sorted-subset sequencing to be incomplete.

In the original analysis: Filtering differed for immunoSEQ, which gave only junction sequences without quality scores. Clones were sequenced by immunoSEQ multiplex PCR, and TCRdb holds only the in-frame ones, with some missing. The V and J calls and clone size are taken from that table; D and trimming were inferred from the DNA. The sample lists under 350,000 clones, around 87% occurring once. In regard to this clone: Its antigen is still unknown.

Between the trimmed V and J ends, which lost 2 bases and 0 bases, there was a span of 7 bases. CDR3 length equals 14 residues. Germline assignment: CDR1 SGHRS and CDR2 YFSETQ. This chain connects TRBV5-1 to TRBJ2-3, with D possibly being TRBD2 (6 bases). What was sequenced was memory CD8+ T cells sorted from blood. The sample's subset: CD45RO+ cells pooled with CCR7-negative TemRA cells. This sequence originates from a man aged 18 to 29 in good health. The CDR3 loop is CASSFTSSTDTQYF. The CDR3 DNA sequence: TGCGCCAGCAGCTTTACTAGCAGCACAGATACGCAGTATTTT.